The clone carrying this TCR beta chain was seen repeatedly, ten times or more. Its antigen is not known. These data are taken from a study of tumor-infiltrating lymphocytes in primary liver carcinoma. For the study at large: The cohort included men and women aged 30 to 69 years. Measuring about 4 to 10 cm across, the tumors were staged as T1-T3 N0M0.

Germline V gene lookup returns CDR1 SGHRS and CDR2 YFSETQ. Trimming at V came to 0 bases and at J to 6 bases, leaving 0 bases not matched to a gene. The CDR3 length is 13 residues. From approximately 450 ng total RNA, TCR beta cDNA was generated with a primer in the constant region. Slightly modified ARM-PCR with three nested multiplex PCR rounds yielded TCR beta libraries. For roughly 10 cycles apiece, the opening two PCR rounds ran with TRBV1-TRBV30 forward primers and a C-beta reverse primer. TCRdb itself ran the multiplex PCR reads through MiXCR, one entry per CDR3 protein. This table has 65,000 to 90,000 distinct CDR3 sequences, around 70% appearing once. Findings and limits, study-wide: Reduced overlap was seen in tumor-adjacent and tumor-blood pairs versus tumor region pairs.

Unsorted bulk tissue of roughly 18-31 mg yielded co-extracted RNA and DNA. Subjects presented with primary liver carcinoma managed by surgical resection. What was sequenced was liver tumor tissue from sampling region 1. Subset indicated: tumor region T1, superior pole. The sequence was obtained from a man between 35 and 55 years old with primary liver carcinoma and hepatitis B virus infection. The chain recombines TRBV5-1 with TRBJ2-1, with 7 bases aligning to TRBD2. As DNA, the CDR3 is TGCGCCAGCAGCTTGGGGACTAGCAATGAGCAGTTCTTC. It is translated as CASSLGTSNEQFF.